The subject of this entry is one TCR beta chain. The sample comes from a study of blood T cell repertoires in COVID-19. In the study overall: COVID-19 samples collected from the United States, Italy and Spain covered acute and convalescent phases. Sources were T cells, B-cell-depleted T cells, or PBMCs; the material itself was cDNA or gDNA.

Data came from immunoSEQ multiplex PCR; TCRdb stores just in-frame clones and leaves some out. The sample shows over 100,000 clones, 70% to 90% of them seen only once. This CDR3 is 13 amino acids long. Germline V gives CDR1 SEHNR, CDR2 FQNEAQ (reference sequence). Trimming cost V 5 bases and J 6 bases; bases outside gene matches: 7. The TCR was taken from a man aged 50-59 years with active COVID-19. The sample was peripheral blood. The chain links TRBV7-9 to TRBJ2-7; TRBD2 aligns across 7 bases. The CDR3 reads CASSPLGRSEQYF. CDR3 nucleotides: TGTGCCAGCAGCCCCCTCGGGAGGAGCGAGCAGTACTTC.